A single sample is the source of the 25 T cell receptor beta chains below, sequenced in a study of blood T cell repertoires in COVID-19. Only in-frame clones appear in the TCRdb table, and some are missing; sequencing was by immunoSEQ multiplex PCR. The sample includes about 220,000 clones, 82% of them seen just once. Material: peripheral blood. The receptors derive from a woman older than 75 with acute or convalescent COVID-19.

On this clone itself: It is unclear where the CDR3 begins or ends on the DNA, so no DNA is shown, and the CDR3 is as TCRdb lists it. The chain combines TRBV27 with TRBJ2-3; the table's D call, TRBD2, has no DNA check behind it. The CDR3 is 13 residues long, counting both termini. Germline CDR1 is MNHEY and CDR2 is SMNVEV (reference sequence). The CDR3 reads CASSSSYTDTQYF.

CDR3 amino acids: CASSLRRQGAGEKLFF. The CDR3 nucleotides read TGTGCCAGCAGCCTAAGACGGCAGGGGGCTGGAGAAAAACTGTTTTTT. J is TRBJ1-4 and V is TRBV3-1 (or the pseudogene TRBV3-2), with TRBD1 identical over 8 bases. Trimming cost V 4 bases and J 8 bases; bases outside gene matches: 12. Germline-derived CDR1 and CDR2 are LGHDT and YNNKEL (reference sequence). The CDR3 covers 16 residues.

This chain uses TRBV7-2 with TRBJ2-7; 10 bases align to TRBD2. J was trimmed by 6 bases and V by 5 bases; bases with no gene match: 10. There are 15 residues in the CDR3. The germline gives CDR1 SGHTA, CDR2 FQGNSA. The CDR3 DNA follows: TGTGCCAGCAGCCCCGGCACTAGCGGGGCGGGCGAGCAGTACTTC. Protein: CASSPGTSGAGEQYF.

Written as DNA, the CDR3 is TGTGCCAGCTCTTCCCGTAGCGGGGTGGGGTACAATGAGCAGTTCTTC. It translates to CASSSRSGVGYNEQFF. The chain links TRBV27 to TRBJ2-1, with TRBD2 matching over 8 bases. V was clipped by 8 bases and J by 4 bases; unmatched bases: 13. The CDR3 runs 16 residues. Germline loops: CDR1 MNHEY, CDR2 SMNVEV (reference sequence).

The count of this clone is one. The chain couples TRBV5-4 to TRBJ1-1, with unresolved D. CDR3 length: 13 residues. The V and J ends lost 6 bases and 4 bases respectively, with 13 bases between them. Germline V gene sequence: CDR1 SGHNT, CDR2 YYREEE (reference sequence). The CDR3 DNA follows: TGTGCCAGCACGAACCGGGAGGGCACTGAAGCTTTCTTT. Translated: CASTNREGTEAFF.

V is TRBV15 and J is TRBJ1-6, with 10 bases fitting TRBD1. CDR3 length: 14 residues. Trimming at V came to 7 bases and at J to 9 bases, leaving 6 bases not matched to a gene. Germline V gene data show CDR1 as LNHNV and CDR2 as YYDKDF (reference sequence). The CDR3 DNA sequence: TGTGCCACCAAACGACAGGGGGCGGGTTCACCCCTCCACTTT. Translated, it gives CATKRQGAGSPLHF.

The gene calls are TRBV10-3 and TRBJ1-1; the D gene is possibly TRBD1 (6 bases). The CDR3 is made up of 15 amino acids. The V end was cut by 4 bases, the J end by 1 base, with 13 bases between. Germline CDR1 and CDR2: ENHRY and SYGVKD. The CDR3 sequence: CAISVSGVGNTEAFF. As DNA, the CDR3 is TGTGCCATCAGTGTCTCAGGGGTGGGGAACACTGAAGCTTTCTTT.

Of note for this clone: The same CDR3 is also encoded by other DNA sequences in this sample. The chain joins TRBV12-3 or TRBV12-4 to TRBJ2-7; unclear D gene. Trimming took off 2 bases at V and 0 bases at J, with 5 bases between the two ends. CDR3 length: 13 amino acids. This CDR3 is CASSLSVSYEQYF. DNA of the CDR3: TGTGCCAGCAGTTTATCTGTCTCCTACGAGCAGTACTTC.

V usage is TRBV7-3 and J usage is TRBJ1-6; TRBD1 is a possible D gene (6 bases). Germline values: CDR1 SGHTA, CDR2 FQGTGA. The CDR3 spans 15 residues. Trimming cost V 5 bases and J 6 bases, with 14 bases left between them. CDR3 coding DNA: TGTGCCAGCAGCATTAACAGGGATAGTAATTCACCCCTCCACTTT. Amino acids: CASSINRDSNSPLHF.

V and J are TRBV9 and TRBJ1-1; D is unresolved. There are 14 residues in the CDR3. CDR1 is SGDLS, CDR2 YYNGEE, per germline. V lost 0 bases and J lost 6, with 12 bases in between. CDR3 DNA sequence: TGTGCCAGCAGCGTAGGTCGGTCCGAGGCTGAAGCTTTCTTT. It translates to CASSVGRSEAEAFF.

The chain is built from TRBV12-3 or TRBV12-4 and TRBJ1-6, with TRBD1 as a possible D gene (5 bases). CDR3 length: 13 residues. V lost 8 bases to trimming and J lost 7 bases, with 12 bases between them. The CDR3 is CASRWGGNSPLHF. The CDR3 nucleotides are TGTGCCAGCCGGTGGGGGGGAAATTCACCCCTCCACTTT.

CDR3 in amino acids: CASSTGTGEGETQYF. The CDR3 region has the DNA TGTGCCAGCAGCACCGGGACAGGGGAAGGGGAGACCCAGTACTTC. This rearrangement joins TRBV7-6 to TRBJ2-5; 10 bases agree with TRBD1. The CDR3 has 15 residues. V was pared by 5 bases and J by 5 bases, with 8 bases of the junction left unmatched. The germline V gene has CDR1 SGHVS and CDR2 FNYEAQ.

The table lists this clone with a count of one. The rearrangement uses TRBV5-1 and TRBJ2-3, with TRBD2 matching over 8 bases. Germline V lookup: CDR1 SGHRS, CDR2 YFSETQ. CDR3 size: 15 residues. After removal of 0 bases from V and 6 bases from J, the junction contained 6 bases not matched to a gene. CDR3 in DNA: TGCGCCAGCAGCTTGGCCTCGACTAGCGTGGATACGCAGTATTTT. It is translated as CASSLASTSVDTQYF.

The rearrangement joins TRBV28 to TRBJ1-4, with TRBD1 matching over 7 bases. Germline values: CDR1 MDHEN, CDR2 SYDVKM. The CDR3 consists of 16 residues. With 3 bases clipped from V and 0 bases from J, the junction kept 4 bases outside the gene matches. The CDR3 coding sequence is TGTGCCAGCAGTTTGGAGGGGGCTGCAACTAATGAAAAACTGTTTTTT. It is translated as CASSLEGAATNEKLFF.

The V and J genes are TRBV13 and TRBJ1-2, with TRBD1 matching 8 bases. Losses at the gene ends were 5 bases for V and 4 bases for J; bases not matched to a gene: 9. Germline CDR1 PRHDT, CDR2 FYEKMQ (reference sequence). This CDR3 region has 15 residues. The CDR3 DNA is TGTGCCAGCAGCCGTGGACAGGGCCTTATCTATGGCTACACCTTC. Amino acids: CASSRGQGLIYGYTF.

The V and J genes are TRBV7-3 and TRBJ2-3; 7 bases are shared with TRBD2. V dropped 1 base and J dropped 5; count of bases not matched to a gene: 9. CDR3 length: 16 residues. Germline loops: CDR1 SGHTA, CDR2 FQGTGA. CDR3 sequence: CASSLNSGPSGDTQYF. CDR3 coding DNA: TGTGCCAGCAGCTTAAATAGCGGGCCAAGCGGAGATACGCAGTATTTT.

The rearrangement joins TRBV7-9 to TRBJ1-2; D is perhaps TRBD1 (6 bases). The CDR3 spans 14 residues. The V gene's germline CDR1 is SEHNR and CDR2 FQNEAQ (reference sequence). V gave up 7 bases and J gave up 8 bases, with 20 bases separating them. For the CDR3, the DNA is TGTGCCAGCAAGGAAGGGGGGGCTACGCGGGGCTACACCTTC. It encodes CASKEGGATRGYTF.

This clone showed up just once. The chain joins TRBV5-1 to TRBJ1-2, with 7 bases matching TRBD1. The V and J ends lost 0 bases and 0 bases, in that order; junction bases with no gene match: 2. The V gene's germline CDR1 is SGHRS and CDR2 YFSETQ. CDR3 length equals 15 residues. In DNA form, the CDR3 reads TGCGCCAGCAGCTTGGAGGGGGCCGCTAACTATGGCTACACCTTC. This translates into CASSLEGAANYGYTF.

This clone is a singleton in its sample. The chain recombines TRBV7-2 with TRBJ1-2, with a weak D call TRBD1 (6 bases). Germline V gene data show CDR1 as SGHTA and CDR2 as FQGNSA. CDR3 length: 16 residues. The ends were cut back, 1 base at V and 5 bases at J, with 17 bases in the middle. CDR3 DNA sequence: TGTGCCAGCAGCTTAGGTGGGGTAGGGCAGGGGTATGGCTACACCTTC. As protein: CASSLGGVGQGYGYTF.

The chain recombines TRBV5-1 with TRBJ2-1, with D possibly matching TRBD1 (5 bases). Germline V lookup: CDR1 SGHRS, CDR2 YFSETQ. CDR3 size: 14 residues. V was trimmed by 0 bases and J by 5 bases, leaving 9 bases between them. The CDR3 DNA is TGCGCCAGCAGCTTGGACAGGAGCAACAATGAGCAGTTCTTC. Its protein is CASSLDRSNNEQFF.

The chain combines TRBV7-9 with TRBJ2-7; the D gene is possibly TRBD1 (6 bases). V was clipped by 1 base and J by 6 bases, with 7 bases between them. The germline V gene encodes CDR1 SEHNR and CDR2 FQNEAQ (reference sequence). The CDR3 loop spans 12 amino acids. CDR3 protein: CASSLGGLEQYF. DNA of the CDR3: TGTGCCAGCAGCTTAGGGGGGCTCGAGCAGTACTTC.

This clone was seen just once. DNA for the CDR3: TGTGCCTGGAGCCAACAGGGTTCTCCTGAAGCTTTCTTT. Translating it yields CAWSQQGSPEAFF. The chain joins TRBV30 to TRBJ1-1; a weak D match, TRBD1 (6 bases). V lost 3 bases to trimming and J lost 6 bases, with 14 bases between them. Germline CDR1 is GTSNPN and CDR2 is SVGIG (reference sequence). This CDR3 spans 13 amino acids.

This chain joins TRBV5-6 and TRBJ2-7, with 8 bases that match TRBD1. Germline-derived CDR1 and CDR2 are SGHDT and YYEEEE. The ends lost 2 bases at V and 2 bases at J; junction bases unmatched: 6. The CDR3 is 15 residues long. CDR3 in DNA: TGTGCCAGCAGCTTAACAGGGGGTTTACCCTACGAGCAGTACTTC. Its translation is CASSLTGGLPYEQYF.

The chain has TRBV20-1 and TRBJ1-6; maybe TRBD1 (6 bases). Trimming removed 4 bases at V and 7 bases at J, with 11 bases between. The V gene's germline CDR1 is DFQATT and CDR2 SNEGSKA (reference sequence). CDR3 length equals 13 residues. The CDR3 here is CSAIETGNSPLHF. The CDR3 DNA follows: TGCAGTGCTATTGAGACAGGAAATTCACCCCTCCACTTT.

This rearrangement joins TRBV2 to TRBJ1-5; D remains unclear. V dropped 5 bases and J dropped 0 bases, with 11 bases sitting between them. Germline values: CDR1 SNHLY, CDR2 FYNNEI. There are 15 residues in the CDR3. CDR3 bases: TGTGCCAGCAGTCAACAGACGAATAGCAATCAGCCCCAGCATTTT. Amino acids: CASSQQTNSNQPQHF.